This is a list of T cell receptor beta chains from one sample in a study of breast tumors, draining lymph nodes, adjacent tissues. One entry per CDR3 protein results from TCRdb running MiXCR on the multiplex PCR reads. The data contain about 17,000 distinct CDR3 sequences, roughly 63% of them singletons. Sequencing used tumor-adjacent breast tissue. These receptors all stem from a female donor with breast cancer. Some clones in this sample may be carry-over from other donors' samples. CDR3s include the opening cysteine and the closing phenylalanine or tryptophan. D genes are given only for firm matches. Rows give clone size only sometimes, using once, few, many, or a class for an expanded clone.

V,J,D,length,size,CDR3,DNA
TRBV10-3,TRBJ1-2,NA,16,medium-sized,CAISEGGVGGASGYTF,TGTGCCATCAGTGAGGGAGGGGTGGGGGGCGCATCTGGCTACACCTTC
TRBV18,TRBJ2-3,NA,15,medium-sized,CASSPTLDVGDTQYF,TGTGCCAGCTCACCAACGTTGGACGTAGGAGATACGCAGTATTTT
TRBV20-1,TRBJ1-5,NA,16,medium-sized,CSARDRRETDNQPQHF,TGCAGTGCTAGAGATCGCAGGGAAACGGACAATCAGCCCCAGCATTTT
TRBV19,TRBJ2-5,NA,13,many,CASSILAQETQYF,TGTGCCAGTAGTATCTTGGCACAAGAGACCCAGTACTTC
TRBV5-1,TRBJ1-5,NA,15,NA,CASSLGPGLNQPQHF,TGCGCCAGCAGCTTGGGACCGGGCCTCAATCAGCCCCAGCATTTT
TRBV5-6,TRBJ1-1,NA,13,many,CASSLSMNTEAFF,TGTGCCAGCAGCTTGTCGATGAACACTGAAGCTTTCTTT
TRBV7-9,TRBJ1-4,NA,16,medium-sized,CASSSTSRETNEKLFF,TGTGCCAGCAGCTCTACTAGTAGGGAAACTAATGAAAAACTGTTTTTT
TRBV4-2,TRBJ2-3,TRBD2,15,medium-sized,CASSQGGTSIDTQYF,TGTGCCAGCAGCCAAGGAGGGACTAGTATAGATACGCAGTATTTT
TRBV5-1,TRBJ2-7,TRBD1,13,once,CASSARTGDAQYF,TGCGCCAGCAGCGCACGGACAGGGGATGCGCAGTACTTC
TRBV20-1,TRBJ1-3,NA,12,NA,CSAEGSGNTIYF,TGCAGTGCCGAGGGCTCTGGAAACACCATATATTTT
TRBV5-8,TRBJ1-2,NA,23,NA,CASSSNSSGSYFRGEWANYGYTF,TGTGCCAGCAGCTCTAATTCTTCGGGCAGTTATTTTCGAGGTGAATGGGCTAACTATGGCTACACCTTC
TRBV7-9,TRBJ2-1,TRBD2,15,NA,CASRPGLAVYNEQFF,TGCGCCAGCCGCCCTGGACTAGCGGTCTACAATGAGCAGTTCTTC
TRBV7-2,TRBJ1-2,NA,15,medium-sized,CASSLGTTDTYGYTF,TGTGCCAGCAGCTTAGGTACGACAGACACGTATGGCTACACCTTC
TRBV30,TRBJ1-6,NA,16,NA,CAWNDVRGGSGSPLHF,TGTGCCTGGAATGATGTACGGGGCGGTTCTGGTTCACCCCTCCACTTT
TRBV9,TRBJ2-3,NA,13,NA,CASSGDNTDTQYF,TGTGCCAGCAGCGGGGACAACACAGATACGCAGTATTTT
TRBV7-9,TRBJ2-5,TRBD1,16,NA,CASSFRQGQGQETQYF,TGTGCCAGCAGCTTTCGACAGGGTCAGGGGCAAGAGACCCAGTACTTC
TRBV10-1,TRBJ2-2,TRBD2,14,many,CASSEVGGTGELFF,TGCGCCAGCAGTGAGGTCGGGGGGACCGGGGAGCTGTTTTTT
TRBV6-1,TRBJ1-6,NA,13,NA,CASRGRINSPLHF,TGTGCCAGCCGAGGACGGATTAATTCACCCCTCCACTTT
TRBV7-8,TRBJ2-7,NA,13,once,CASSLLQAYEQYF,TGTGCCAGCAGCTTACTACAGGCCTACGAGCAGTACTTC
TRBV7-4,TRBJ2-3,TRBD2,16,NA,CASSPLPAGEQDTQYF,TGTGCCAGCAGCCCTCTCCCCGCGGGGGAACAAGATACGCAGTATTTT
TRBV2,TRBJ1-5,TRBD1,14,medium-sized,CASSKTGGGQPQHF,TGTGCCAGCAGTAAGACAGGGGGAGGTCAGCCCCAGCATTTT
TRBV5-5,TRBJ2-2,TRBD2,16,NA,CASKQPGLGLVGELFF,TGTGCCAGCAAACAACCGGGACTAGGATTAGTGGGGGAGCTGTTTTTT
TRBV4-2,TRBJ2-5,NA,14,NA,CASSQTDSPWSQYF,TGTGCCAGCAGCCAGACGGACAGTCCTTGGTCCCAGTACTTC
TRBV12-3/TRBV12-4,TRBJ1-5,TRBD1,19,many,CASSFGGGTGSLGNQPQHF,TGTGCCAGCAGTTTCGGGGGGGGGACAGGGAGTTTGGGCAATCAGCCCCAGCATTTT
TRBV7-8,TRBJ1-3,NA,16,once,CASSLTYSGAGNTIYF,TGTGCCAGCAGCCTCACTTACAGTGGAGCTGGAAACACCATATATTTT
TRBV13,TRBJ2-3,TRBD2,15,NA,CASSQAGLAQDTQYF,TGTGCCAGCAGCCAAGCGGGACTAGCACAAGATACGCAGTATTTT
TRBV29-1,TRBJ2-1,NA,15,medium-sized,CSVDGWDSRNNEQFF,TGCAGCGTTGACGGGTGGGACTCGCGAAACAATGAGCAGTTCTTC
TRBV7-2,TRBJ1-2,TRBD1,15,NA,CASSIGQGDNYGYTF,TGTGCCAGCAGCATTGGACAGGGAGATAACTATGGCTACACCTTC
TRBV2,TRBJ2-1,TRBD2,16,NA,CASRRLAESSYNEQFF,TGTGCCAGCAGACGACTAGCGGAAAGCTCCTACAATGAGCAGTTCTTC
TRBV15,TRBJ2-4,NA,13,NA,CATSRENKNIQYF,TGTGCCACCAGCAGAGAGAACAAAAACATTCAGTACTTC
TRBV9,TRBJ1-2,NA,13,medium-sized,CASSVDGDYGYTF,TGTGCCAGCAGCGTAGACGGGGATTATGGCTACACCTTC
TRBV7-2,TRBJ1-2,NA,15,many,CASSPTASGSSGYPF,TGTGCCAGCAGCCCTACGGCGTCCGGGAGTAGTGGCTACCCCTTC
TRBV11-1,TRBJ2-2,TRBD1,15,many,CASSRGQAGTGELFF,TGTGCCAGCAGCCGAGGACAGGCTGGCACCGGGGAGCTGTTTTTT
TRBV5-1,TRBJ1-6,NA,12,NA,CASSSGDSPLHF,TGCGCCAGCAGCTCGGGCGATTCACCCCTCCACTTT
TRBV7-9,TRBJ2-7,NA,22,NA,CASSLSVNTEAFFGQGFPEQYF,NA
TRBV24-1,TRBJ2-3,NA,13,NA,CATSEGSSDTQYF,TGTGCCACCAGTGAGGGTAGTTCCGATACGCAGTATTTT
TRBV6-2/TRBV6-3,TRBJ2-3,TRBD2,15,many,CASSLSGGTVDTQYF,TGTGCCAGCAGTTTAAGCGGGGGCACCGTGGATACGCAGTATTTT
TRBV4-2,TRBJ2-7,TRBD2,14,NA,CASSQGLAGAEQYF,TGTGCCAGCAGCCAAGGCCTAGCGGGGGCCGAGCAGTACTTC
TRBV7-3,TRBJ1-3,NA,16,NA,CASSEQGMVSGNTIYF,TGTGCCAGCAGCGAACAGGGAATGGTCTCTGGAAACACCATATATTTT
TRBV24-1,TRBJ2-3,TRBD2,17,NA,CATSDRGGAPSTDTQYF,TGTGCCACCAGTGACCGGGGGGGAGCGCCTAGCACAGATACGCAGTATTTT
TRBV6-6,TRBJ1-1,NA,12,many,CASRQGDTEAFF,TGTGCCAGCAGGCAGGGTGACACTGAAGCTTTCTTT
TRBV7-7,TRBJ2-1,NA,15,NA,CASGGKEGGWDEQFF,TGTGCTAGCGGAGGGAAGGAAGGGGGCTGGGATGAGCAGTTCTTC
TRBV24-1,TRBJ2-1,TRBD2,14,NA,CATSPAGGWNEQFF,TGTGCCACCAGTCCAGCGGGGGGGTGGAATGAGCAGTTCTTC
TRBV29-1,TRBJ1-2,NA,11,NA,CSVEEGFGYTF,TGCAGCGTTGAAGAGGGGTTCGGCTACACCTTC
TRBV6-1,TRBJ1-5,NA,20,many,CASSELLGRQIPYSNQPQHF,TGTGCCAGCAGTGAACTTTTGGGTCGACAGATACCTTATAGCAATCAGCCCCAGCATTTT
TRBV5-6,TRBJ1-3,NA,16,NA,CASRHRFPKVENTIYF,TGTGCCAGCAGGCACAGGTTCCCTAAAGTTGAGAACACCATATATTTT